This record covers a single T cell receptor (beta chain). Its antigen is not yet known. No base qualities exist here, and no much larger clone lies one base off it. TCRbeta CDR3 regions were amplified from genomic DNA using the immunoSEQ Assay, a bias-controlled multiplex PCR. In the original analysis: The number of nucleated cells in each sample was estimated by amplification of reference gene primers within the assay. To quantify the absolute abundance of each unique TCRbeta CDR3 rearrangement, sequence reads were collapsed and filtered. For each sample, productive Simpson clonality was calculated as the square root of Simpson's diversity index across productive rearrangements. TCRdb holds this immuneACCESS table with in-frame rearrangements only. Some clones are missing; in checked studies, unresolved V genes explain under half, and the rest has no known cause. From that table come the V and J calls and clone size; the DNA was used to work out D and trimming. Present in this sample are about 150,000 clones, about 85% of which were seen just once. The ten top clones hold roughly 0.62% of the sample.

The source of the sample is a study of blood T cell repertoires in COVID-19 (dated by TCRdb to the early 2020s). Regarding the study in general: Collaborator samples came from the United States, Italy and Spain and covered acute and convalescent phases of COVID-19. The repertoires were made available in a free public database intended to serve as a resource for research on the immune response to SARS-CoV-2. Deeply sampled blood TCRbeta repertoires from subjects exposed to, actively infected with, or recovered from COVID-19 were included in the dataset. HLA class I and class II types, where available, came from metadata supplied by the sample provider rather than from assay-based typing. Samples came from the ongoing ImmuneRACE study (first 160 participants) plus 1,254 subjects from 6 global collaborators. Nearly every sample came with metadata listing a de-identified subject ID, COVID-19 status, age in years and sex. The prospective study material was composed of cDNA or gDNA derived from T cells, B-cell-depleted T cells, or PBMCs.

Trimming removed 1 base from V and 1 base from J, leaving 4 bases between the germline ends. Reading the germline V gene gives CDR1 SGHNT and CDR2 YENEEA. The cysteine opens and the phenylalanine closes a CDR3 of 13 amino acids. The entry retains the CDR3 DNA only, 39 bases that are in frame from base 1. One collaborating source in Seattle enrolled patients during active infection and followed them longitudinally through the course of disease. Whole blood was collected in K2EDTA tubes by collaborating institutions according to the institutions' own protocols. For TCRbeta analysis, collaborators shipped samples as frozen whole blood, isolated PBMCs, or DNA extracted from either of those sample types. General findings and caveats noted by the study authors: Clinical and demographic metadata were provided uncurated, with the amount varying by source and participant.

The receptor's source is a man in his 60s with COVID-19, enrolled during active disease. Recombination connected TRBV11-3 to TRBJ1-1, with the D gene too uncertain to name. Sequenced input: peripheral blood. The CDR3 loop reads CASSLVKNTEAFF. The sequence in DNA is TGTGCCAGCAGCTTAGTAAAGAACACTGAAGCTTTCTTT.